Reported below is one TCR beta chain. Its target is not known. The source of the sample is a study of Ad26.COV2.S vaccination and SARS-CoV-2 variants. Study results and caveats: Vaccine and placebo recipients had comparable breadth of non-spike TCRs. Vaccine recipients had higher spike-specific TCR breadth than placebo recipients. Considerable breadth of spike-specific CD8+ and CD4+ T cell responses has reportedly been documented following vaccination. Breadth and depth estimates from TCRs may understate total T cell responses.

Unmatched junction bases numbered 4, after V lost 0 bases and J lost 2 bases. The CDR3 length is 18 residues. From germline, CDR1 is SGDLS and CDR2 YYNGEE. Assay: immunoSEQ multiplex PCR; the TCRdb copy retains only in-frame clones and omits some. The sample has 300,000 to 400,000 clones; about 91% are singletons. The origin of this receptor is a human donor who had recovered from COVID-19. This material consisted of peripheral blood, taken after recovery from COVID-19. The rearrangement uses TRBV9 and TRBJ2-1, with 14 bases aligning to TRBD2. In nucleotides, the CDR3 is TGTGCCAGCAGCGTAGCGACTAGCGGGGGGGCCCCCTACAATGAGCAGTTCTTC. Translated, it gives CASSVATSGGAPYNEQFF.